This TCR beta chain comes out of a study of control samples from healthy donors and cancer patients. Using immunoSEQ multiplex PCR, the repertoire was profiled, and TCRdb retains in-frame clones only, with some absent. The sample lists around 100,000 clones, roughly 90% occurring once. V lost 5 bases, J lost 4 bases, and 12 bases lay in between. The germline V gene has CDR1 SGHNT and CDR2 YYREEE (reference sequence). The CDR3 runs 13 residues. Sequenced input: blood. This sequence was found in a man in his thirties or forties in good health. The V call is TRBV5-4, the J call TRBJ1-2, with no clear D. The CDR3 nucleotides read TGTGCCAGCAGGCCCCGGGGTGGCTATGGCTACACCTTC. It yields the protein CASRPRGGYGYTF.